The clone carrying this TCR beta chain has more than one count but fewer than ten. The CDR3 is 16 residues long. Germline values: CDR1 MNHNS, CDR2 SASEGT. V lost 0 bases to trimming and J lost 6 bases, with 12 bases between them. Clones were sequenced by immunoSEQ multiplex PCR, and TCRdb holds only the in-frame ones, with some missing. The sample consists of 410,000 or so clones, 89% of them appearing once. These data are taken from a study of blood T cell repertoires in COVID-19. Overall study: Donors in the United States, Italy and Spain gave samples during acute or convalescent COVID-19. From T cells, B-cell-depleted T cells, or PBMCs came the material, which was cDNA or gDNA.

Patients from Seattle were sampled longitudinally, starting during active infection. The receptor was isolated from a woman between 40 and 50 years old with COVID-19, enrolled during active disease. Sequenced material: peripheral blood. This rearrangement joins TRBV6-1 to TRBJ1-6; maybe TRBD1 (5 bases). The CDR3 spells CASSEAKGLTNSPLHF. The CDR3 DNA reads as TGTGCCAGCAGTGAAGCCAAGGGACTGACTAATTCACCCCTCCACTTT.